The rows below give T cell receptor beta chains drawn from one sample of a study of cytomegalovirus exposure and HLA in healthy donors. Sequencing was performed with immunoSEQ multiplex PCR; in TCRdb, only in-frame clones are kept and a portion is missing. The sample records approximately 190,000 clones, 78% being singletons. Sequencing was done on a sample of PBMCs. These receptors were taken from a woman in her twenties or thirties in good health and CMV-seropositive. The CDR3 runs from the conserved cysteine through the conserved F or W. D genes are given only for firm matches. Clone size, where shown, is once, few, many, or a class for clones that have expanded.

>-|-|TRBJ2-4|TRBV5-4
CASSFTGEENIQYF
TGTGCCAGCAGCTTTACAGGGGAGGAAAACATTCAGTACTTC
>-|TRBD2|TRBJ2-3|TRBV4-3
CASSQDALGEGDTQYF
TGCGCCAGCAGCCAAGATGCACTAGGGGAGGGAGATACGCAGTATTTT
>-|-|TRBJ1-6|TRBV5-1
CASSLEVLDMEFSSYNSPLHF
TGCGCCAGCAGCTTGGAAGTGCTGGACATGGAGTTTAGCTCCTATAATTCACCCCTCCACTTT
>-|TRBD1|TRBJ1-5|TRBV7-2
CASSFHRDRNQPQHF
TGTGCCAGCAGCTTTCACCGGGACAGGAATCAGCCCCAGCATTTT
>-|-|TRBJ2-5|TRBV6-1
CASSEIGQLVTQYF
TGTGCCAGCAGTGAGATTGGACAGCTGGTAACCCAGTACTTC
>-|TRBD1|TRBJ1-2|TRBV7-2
CASSSRGQGRYTF
TGTGCCAGCAGCTCACGAGGACAGGGTCGCTACACCTTC
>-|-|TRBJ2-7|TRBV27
CASSFWAGRGEQYF
TGTGCCAGCAGTTTTTGGGCAGGACGGGGCGAGCAGTACTTC
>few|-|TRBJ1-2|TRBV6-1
CASSVQAGVPSNGYTF
TGTGCCAGCAGTGTACAAGCAGGGGTGCCGAGCAATGGCTACACCTTC
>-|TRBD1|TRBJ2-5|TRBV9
CASSAKDRVGETQYF
TGTGCCAGCAGCGCGAAGGACAGGGTAGGGGAGACCCAGTACTTC
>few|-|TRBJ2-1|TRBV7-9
CASSPNAVRGNEQFF
TGTGCCAGCAGCCCCAACGCGGTCAGGGGCAATGAGCAGTTCTTC
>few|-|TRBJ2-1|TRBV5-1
CASSLVQVRSYNEQFF
TGCGCCAGCAGCTTGGTACAGGTTAGGTCCTACAATGAGCAGTTCTTC
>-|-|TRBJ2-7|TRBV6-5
CASSYSGTGLYF
TGTGCCAGCAGTTACTCGGGCACCGGTCTGTACTTC
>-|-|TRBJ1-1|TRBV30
CASLVGTGRVVAFF
TGTGCCTCACTAGTTGGAACAGGGAGGGTCGTAGCTTTCTTT
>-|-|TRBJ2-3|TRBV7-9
CASSLWEGGGTDTQYF
TGTGCCAGCAGCTTATGGGAGGGGGGCGGCACAGATACGCAGTATTTT
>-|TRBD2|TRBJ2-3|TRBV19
CASSLGGGTDTQYF
TGTGCCAGTAGTTTGGGAGGGGGCACAGATACGCAGTATTTT
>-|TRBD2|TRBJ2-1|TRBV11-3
CASSSSGGEGYNEQFF
TGTGCCAGCAGCTCCTCCGGGGGGGAGGGGTACAATGAGCAGTTCTTC
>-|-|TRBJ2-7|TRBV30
CAWSVIVAEGEQYF
TGTGCCTGGAGTGTAATAGTTGCGGAGGGCGAGCAGTACTTC
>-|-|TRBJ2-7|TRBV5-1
CASSFRGIPYEQYF
TGCGCCAGCAGCTTCCGGGGGATCCCCTACGAGCAGTACTTC
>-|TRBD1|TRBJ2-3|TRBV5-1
CASSLGDRSYTDTQYF
TGCGCCAGCAGCTTGGGGGACAGGAGCTACACAGATACGCAGTATTTT
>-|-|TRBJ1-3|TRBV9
CASSVTGSGNTIYF
TGTGCCAGCAGCGTAACCGGCTCTGGAAACACCATATATTTT
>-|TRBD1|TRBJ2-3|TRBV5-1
CASSLRTGRGDTQYF
TGCGCCAGCAGCTTGAGGACAGGGCGTGGAGATACGCAGTATTTT
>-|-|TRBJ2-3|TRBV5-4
CASSLERVEADTQYF
TGTGCCAGCAGCTTGGAACGGGTGGAAGCAGATACGCAGTATTTT
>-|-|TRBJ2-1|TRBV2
CASSATLLLGRRYNEQFF
TGTGCCAGCAGTGCGACACTCCTACTAGGAAGACGATACAATGAGCAGTTCTTC
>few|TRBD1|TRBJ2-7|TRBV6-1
CASSEGTGAPYEQYF
TGTGCCAGCAGTGAAGGGACAGGGGCTCCCTACGAGCAGTACTTC
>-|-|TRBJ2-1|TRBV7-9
CASSFGSPYNEQFF
TGTGCCAGCAGCTTTGGGAGCCCATACAATGAGCAGTTCTTC
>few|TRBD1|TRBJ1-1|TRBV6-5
CASSKQGARTEAFF
TGTGCCAGCAGTAAACAGGGGGCGCGGACTGAAGCTTTCTTT
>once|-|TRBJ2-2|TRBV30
CACSLTGRVGTGELFF
TGTGCCTGCTCCCTTACAGGTCGGGTAGGCACCGGGGAGCTGTTTTTT
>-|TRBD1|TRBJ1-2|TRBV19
CASSAGTGGYGYTF
TGTGCCAGTAGTGCTGGGACAGGAGGCTATGGCTACACCTTC
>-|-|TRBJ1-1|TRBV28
CASTLRGNLAFF
TGTGCCAGCACCCTGAGGGGGAACCTGGCTTTCTTT
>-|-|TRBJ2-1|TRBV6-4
CASSLDSYNEQFF
TGTGCCAGCAGCCTGGACTCGTACAATGAGCAGTTCTTC
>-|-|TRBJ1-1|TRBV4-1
CASSPTRGGAFF
TGCGCCAGCAGCCCTACTAGGGGGGGTGCTTTCTTT
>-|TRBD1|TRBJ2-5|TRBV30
CAWSPTGQGDFQTQYF
TGTGCCTGGAGTCCCACGGGACAGGGGGACTTCCAAACCCAGTACTTC
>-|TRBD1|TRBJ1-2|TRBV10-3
CAISATGVGYTF
TGTGCCATCAGTGCGACAGGGGTCGGCTACACCTTC
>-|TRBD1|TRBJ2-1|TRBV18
CASSPRRQGAYNEQFF
TGTGCCAGCTCACCCCGGCGACAGGGGGCCTACAATGAGCAGTTCTTC
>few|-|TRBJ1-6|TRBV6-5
CASTRGKNSPLHF
TGTGCCAGCACGCGGGGCAAGAATTCACCCCTCCACTTT
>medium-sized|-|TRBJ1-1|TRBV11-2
CASSRPGSTGLRAFF
TGTGCCAGCAGCCGCCCCGGTAGCACGGGGTTGAGAGCTTTCTTT
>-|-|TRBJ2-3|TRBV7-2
CASSSDSSTDTQYF
TGTGCCAGCAGCTCTGACTCTAGCACAGATACGCAGTATTTT
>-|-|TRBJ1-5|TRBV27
CASASDLGQPQHF
TGTGCCAGCGCTTCGGACTTGGGTCAGCCCCAGCATTTT
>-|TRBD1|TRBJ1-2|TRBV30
CAWSPDRGLGYTF
TGTGCCTGGAGTCCGGACAGGGGGCTTGGCTACACCTTC
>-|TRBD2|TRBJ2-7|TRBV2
CASNLGGTYEQYF
TGTGCCAGCAACCTGGGGGGGACGTACGAGCAGTACTTC
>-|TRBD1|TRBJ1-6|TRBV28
CASSFSQGVNSPLHF
TGTGCCAGCAGTTTCTCGCAGGGGGTAAATTCACCCCTCCACTTT
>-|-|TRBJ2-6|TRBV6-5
CASSYEGAGANVLTF
TGTGCCAGCAGTTACGAAGGGGCTGGGGCCAACGTCCTGACTTTC
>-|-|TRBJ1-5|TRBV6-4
CASRPPGRERGNQPQHF
TGTGCCAGCAGGCCCCCAGGGAGGGAGCGAGGGAATCAGCCCCAGCATTTT
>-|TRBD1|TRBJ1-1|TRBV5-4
CASSLETGENTEAFF
TGTGCCAGCAGCCTGGAAACAGGGGAGAACACTGAAGCTTTCTTT
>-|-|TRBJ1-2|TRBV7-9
CASSSGWSGYTF
TGTGCCAGCAGCTCGGGGTGGAGTGGCTACACCTTC
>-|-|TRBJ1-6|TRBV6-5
CASSYGKTYNSPLHF
TGTGCCAGCAGTTACGGCAAGACCTATAATTCACCCCTCCACTTT
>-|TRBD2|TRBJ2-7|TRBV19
CASSITGTSGYEQYF
TGTGCCAGTAGTATTACCGGGACTAGCGGGTACGAGCAGTACTTC
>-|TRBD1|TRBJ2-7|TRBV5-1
CASRLGTGEQYF
TGCGCCAGTAGGCTAGGGACAGGCGAGCAGTACTTC
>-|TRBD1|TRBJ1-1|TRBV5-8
CASFALDRSAFEAFF
TGTGCCAGCTTCGCCCTGGACAGGAGCGCCTTTGAAGCTTTCTTT
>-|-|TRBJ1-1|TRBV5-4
CASSFSMGGAMNTEAFF
TGTGCCAGCAGCTTTTCCATGGGGGGGGCGATGAACACTGAAGCTTTCTTT
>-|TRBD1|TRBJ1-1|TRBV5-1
CASSLEDLTGLNTEAFF
TGCGCCAGCAGCTTGGAGGATTTGACAGGGCTGAACACTGAAGCTTTCTTT
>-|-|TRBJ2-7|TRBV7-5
CARSLYRRIPYEQYF
TGTGCCAGAAGCTTATATCGGCGGATACCCTACGAGCAGTACTTC
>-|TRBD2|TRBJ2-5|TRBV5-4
CASSATAGAGETQYF
TGTGCCAGCAGCGCCACAGCGGGGGCAGGCGAGACCCAGTACTTC
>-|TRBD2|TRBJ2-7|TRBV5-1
CASSLAGGDYEQYF
TGCGCCAGCAGCTTGGCCGGGGGGGACTACGAGCAGTACTTC
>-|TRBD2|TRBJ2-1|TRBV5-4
CASSLGPTSGGADNEQFF
TGTGCCAGCAGCTTGGGTCCTACTAGCGGGGGGGCCGACAATGAGCAGTTCTTC